What follows describes a single T cell receptor (beta chain). This clone's antigen is unknown. Nothing much larger sits one base from this clone, and base qualities are not available. The treatment or condition tag for this specimen amounts to: some 20 received Ad26.COV2.S at low or high dose, single or two shots; about 5 received placebo; per-sample allocation not given. For vaccine and placebo recipients, the sequenced repertoires came from samples collected on day 63 after the first injection. Between 29 July and 7 August 2020, Cohort 1b enrolled approximately 26 adults aged 18-55 years at one site in Boston, USA. Ad26.COV2.S was a replication-incompetent adenovirus type 26 vector that expressed a prefusion-stabilized SARS-CoV-2 spike protein derived from the original Wuhan strain. These data belong to a study of Ad26.COV2.S vaccination and SARS-CoV-2 variants (dated by TCRdb to about 2021). Background for the entire study: Vaccine-arm donors came from COV1001, a multicentre, randomized, double-blind, placebo-controlled phase I-IIa trial of Ad26.COV2.S in healthy adults. TCRbeta repertoire sequencing served as the tool for gauging how specific and how broad the SARS-CoV-2-reactive T cell receptors were following Ad26.COV2.S vaccination. The TCR-sequenced set comprised approximately 32 samples: approximately 20 Ad26.COV2.S vaccine recipients, 5 placebo recipients and 8 SARS-CoV-2 convalescent individuals. Trial participants were randomized into five groups of five, in which low-dose or high-dose Ad26.COV2.S was given once or twice, or placebo was given on both occasions. Investigators remained blinded to trial group allocation during experiments and outcome assessment. Ad26.COV2.S was given intramuscularly at 5x10^10 or 1x10^11 viral particles, as a single shot or as two shots 56 days apart.

The immunoSEQ Assay was the method used to sequence TCRbeta CDR3 regions. After extraction, genomic DNA underwent amplification by bias-controlled multiplex PCR, followed by high-throughput sequencing. The source study handled its data this way. Collapsing and filtering of sequences were performed to quantify the absolute abundance of each unique TCRbeta CDR3 region. Usable DNA was measured by amplifying reference genes present in all nucleated cells, and TCRbeta template counts were normalized to that usable DNA to estimate T cell fraction. Repertoire TCRs were annotated as SARS-CoV-2-specific when V gene, CDR3 amino acid sequence and J gene were exactly matched to a known reactive TCR set. The reference SARS-CoV-2 TCR set was derived from MIRA and filtered for enrichment in COVID-19-positive ImmuneCODE repertoires, a step that removed public or cross-reactive TCRs. Using the MIRA antigens, annotated TCRs were further analysed by specific ORF or by position within an ORF. Depth was the summed frequency of annotated unique rearrangements, while breadth was defined as annotated unique rearrangements over total unique productive rearrangements. Two-sided Wilcoxon rank-sum tests were applied when comparing TCR breadth between groups. TCRdb took over this immuneACCESS table, retaining in-frame rearrangements with V and J assigned. Such tables are incomplete; in checked studies, under half of the missing clones stem from an unresolved V gene, and the remainder is unexplained. The DNA was the basis for D and trimming; V, J and clone size are from that table. The sample table shows about 400,000 clones, and roughly 90% are seen once. The ten largest clones capture roughly 1.7% of the sample.

Trimming takes 4 bases from V and 0 bases from J, and the germline ends sit 14 bases apart. CDR1 and CDR2, looked up from the germline V gene, are SGHRS and YFSETQ. Inclusive of the bounding cysteine and phenylalanine, the CDR3 is 16 residues long. Of the read, only the CDR3 DNA is kept; its 48 bases are in frame from base 1. General findings and caveats noted by the study authors: Spike-specific TCR breadth was higher in Ad26.COV2.S recipients than in placebo recipients (P = 0.0014). Substantial breadth of spike-specific CD8+ and CD4+ T cell responses was reported after vaccination. The study was not powered for comparison of responses between vaccine doses or regimens. The authors noted that the TCR breadth and depth analyses may have underestimated total T cell responses. Vaccine and placebo recipients had similar non-spike TCR breadth, a finding consistent with the vaccine containing only spike.

This clonotype was obtained from a person between 18 and 65 years old who received the Ad26.COV2.S COVID-19 vaccine or a placebo. This specimen consisted of peripheral blood, obtained in a trial of Ad26.COV2.S vaccine versus placebo. The chain links TRBV5-1 with TRBJ2-1; the D gene may be TRBD1 or TRBD2, since each aligns over 6 bases. The nucleotide sequence reads TGCGCCAGCAGCGGGGACGGGGGCCGCTCCTACAATGAGCAGTTCTTC. Its coded protein is CASSGDGGRSYNEQFF. Where the CDR3 stops, the reference TRBV5-1 and TRBJ2-1 genes take over; the full variable domain is KAGVTQTPRYLIKTRGQQVTLSCSPISGHRSVSWYQQTPGQGLQFLFEYFSETQRNKGNFPGRFSGRQFSNSRSEMNVSTLELGDSALYLCASSGDGGRSYNEQFFGPGTRLTVL.